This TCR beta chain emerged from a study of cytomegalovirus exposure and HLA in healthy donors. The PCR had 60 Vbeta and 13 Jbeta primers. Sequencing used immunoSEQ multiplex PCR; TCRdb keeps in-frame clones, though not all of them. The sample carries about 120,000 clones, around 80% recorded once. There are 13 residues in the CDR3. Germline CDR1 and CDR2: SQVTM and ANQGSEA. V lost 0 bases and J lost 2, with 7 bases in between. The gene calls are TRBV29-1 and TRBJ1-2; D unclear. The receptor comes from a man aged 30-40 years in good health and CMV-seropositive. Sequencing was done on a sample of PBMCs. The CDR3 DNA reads TGCAGCGTTGAAGATCTTGAGAACTATGGCTACACCTTC. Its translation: CSVEDLENYGYTF.